The source of this T cell receptor beta chain is a study of blood T cells in healthy people across ages. A second PCR, run for about 7 to 11 cycles, used a sample-barcoded 5' primer plus a J-beta primer mix. Through a template-switch adaptor with 12 random nucleotides, each cDNA molecule received a tag. TCRdb reprocessed the 5' RACE reads via MiXCR and lists one record per CDR3 protein. The profile shows about 510,000 distinct CDR3 sequences, 27% of them singletons. Total RNA was isolated from each sample in quantities of at least 5 micrograms. The CDR3 has 12 amino acids. V trimming: 7 bases; J trimming: 6 bases; junction bases outside the gene matches: 8. Looked up from germline, CDR1 is SQVTM and CDR2 is ANQGSEA. These data were also filed under a second study, of T cells of mothers and their children.

The V and J genes are TRBV29-1 and TRBJ1-2; 7 bases line up with TRBD1. Sequenced sample: blood. This clonotype was obtained from a boy between 2 and 10 years old in good health. In DNA form, the CDR3 reads TGCAGCGCTCACAGGGGTGTGAATGGCTACACCTTC. Protein: CSAHRGVNGYTF.